This TCR beta chain was found in a study of T-cell reconstitution after alpha-beta-depleted transplantation in children. General study points: Expanded clones from the graft, numbering several hundred, reportedly supplied alpha-beta T cells about two months after transplant. From surviving recipient T cells and thymic progenitors came the high day-60 TCRbeta diversity observed in some patients. Newly generated T cells supplied most T-cell counts and diversity one year post-transplant.

As regards this clonotype: What it recognizes is unknown.

Preparation of the TCRbeta library used unique molecular identifiers. TCRdb analysed the PCR reads with MiXCR anew, one entry per CDR3 protein. Of hundreds of thousands of distinct CDR3 sequences detected, 15% to 20% appear once; the ten largest clones hold 25% to 35%. V lost 0 bases, J lost 4 bases, and 5 bases stayed unmatched. The CDR3 runs 15 residues. The germline V gene encodes CDR1 LGHDT and CDR2 YNNKEL (reference sequence). The sequences come from PBMCs, mostly from graft donor cells, collected 360 days after TCRalphabeta/CD19-depleted stem cell transplant. The sequence was obtained from a boy under two years old who had a stem cell transplant for Wiskott-Aldrich syndrome, so the T cells may come from the graft donor. The genes are TRBV3-1 and TRBJ2-7, with 8 bases aligning to TRBD1. This chain's CDR3 is CASSQDSGGPYEQYF. The DNA of the CDR3 is TGTGCCAGCAGCCAAGATTCAGGGGGCCCTTACGAGCAGTACTTC.